Presented here are 32 T cell receptor beta chains from one specimen sequenced in a study of shared T cell receptors in the human thymus. This table comes from immunoSEQ multiplex PCR, and its TCRdb copy is limited to in-frame clones, with some not included. Of 700,000 or so clones listed, approximately 85% were seen once; the top ten hold roughly 0.01%. Another study also made use of these data, one on human thymus T cells.

The source material was thymocytes. These receptors were taken from a girl under three years old with a congenital heart defect.

The chain links TRBV28 to TRBJ1-2, with 8 bases that match TRBD1. Trimming took 7 bases from V and 5 from J; bases not matched to a gene: 27. This CDR3 region has 20 residues. Germline CDR1 MDHEN, CDR2 SYDVKM. CDR3: CASTQRLDRVSPGLKYGYTF. CDR3 in DNA: TGTGCCAGCACCCAAAGGTTGGACAGGGTGTCCCCGGGACTAAAGTATGGCTACACCTTC.

The chain carries TRBV4-3 and TRBJ2-5; TRBD2 agrees at 7 bases. V gave up 3 bases and J gave up 2 bases; unmatched junction bases: 6. This CDR3 contains 15 residues. CDR1 and CDR2 from the germline V gene are LGHNA and YSLEER. Written as DNA, the CDR3 is TGCGCCAGCAGCCAGGGGGGGAGGGAACAAGAGACCCAGTACTTC. This sequence encodes CASSQGGREQETQYF.

CDR3 in DNA: TGCAGTTCTGGGGGGGGCTTCTTATCTAGCACAGATACGCAGTATTTT. Its protein product is CSSGGGFLSSTDTQYF. The rearrangement links TRBV29-1 to TRBJ2-3, with TRBD2 as a possible D gene (7 bases). Germline V gene sequence: CDR1 SQVTM, CDR2 ANQGSEA. There are 16 residues in the CDR3.

The chain is built from TRBV5-1 and TRBJ1-1; possible D gene TRBD1, 5 bases. The length of the CDR3 is 20 residues. Germline V lookup: CDR1 SGHRS, CDR2 YFSETQ. With 6 bases removed from V and 0 bases from J, the gap between germline ends came to 30 bases. CDR3 in amino acids: CASNVDIQAGGPEMNTEAFF. The CDR3 DNA follows: TGCGCCAGCAACGTGGACATTCAAGCGGGCGGGCCCGAAATGAACACTGAAGCTTTCTTT.

V usage is TRBV5-1 and J usage is TRBJ1-3; D may be TRBD1 (6 bases). CDR3 length equals 19 residues. Germline V CDR1 and CDR2: SGHRS, YFSETQ. The ends were cut back, 4 bases at V and 0 bases at J, with 23 bases in the middle. CDR3 sequence reads: CASSPHAGGQTFSGNTIYF. The CDR3 DNA follows: TGCGCCAGCAGCCCACACGCCGGTGGACAGACCTTCTCTGGAAACACCATATATTTT. Filled out from reference TRBV5-1 and TRBJ1-3, the complete variable domain reads KAGVTQTPRYLIKTRGQQVTLSCSPISGHRSVSWYQQTPGQGLQFLFEYFSETQRNKGNFPGRFSGRQFSNSRSEMNVSTLELGDSALYLCASSPHAGGQTFSGNTIYFGEGSWLTVV.

The chain recombines TRBV14 with TRBJ1-6; 8 positions agree with TRBD1. Germline assignment: CDR1 SGHDN and CDR2 FVKESK. With 4 bases clipped from V and 7 bases from J, the junction kept 6 bases outside the gene matches. This CDR3 has 15 residues. The CDR3 sequence: CASSLETGENSPLHF. The CDR3 DNA reads TGTGCCAGCAGCCTCGAGACAGGGGAGAATTCACCCCTCCACTTT.

The CDR3 loop is CASSRLYNEQFF. Written as DNA, the CDR3 is TGTGCCAGCAGCAGACTCTACAATGAGCAGTTCTTC. The V and J genes are TRBV5-6 and TRBJ2-1, with unresolved D. Trimming cost V 4 bases and J 3 bases, with 5 bases left between them. There are 12 residues in the CDR3. Germline V gene lookup returns CDR1 SGHDT and CDR2 YYEEEE. The complete variable domain, with remaining parts taken from reference TRBV5-6 and TRBJ2-1, reads DAGVTQSPTHLIKTRGQQVTLRCSPKSGHDTVSWYQQALGQGPQFIFQYYEEEERQRGNFPDRFSGHQFPNYSSELNVNALLLGDSALYLCASSRLYNEQFFGPGTRLTVL.

J is TRBJ1-2 and V is TRBV19, with unresolved D. Trimming took 3 bases from V and 3 from J, leaving 14 bases between them. The CDR3 is 15 amino acids. Germline CDR1 is LNHDA and CDR2 is SQIVND (reference sequence). CDR3 sequence (DNA): TGTGCCAGTAGTATGACGGGGAGAATCGACTATGGCTACACCTTC. Its translation: CASSMTGRIDYGYTF.

Here the CDR3 reads CASSFSRGAGRDEQFF. The CDR3 region has the DNA TGCGCCAGCAGCTTCTCCCGGGGGGCTGGTAGGGATGAGCAGTTCTTC. V gene TRBV5-1 combines with J gene TRBJ2-1; D may be TRBD2 (7 bases). The V gene's germline CDR1 is SGHRS and CDR2 YFSETQ. The CDR3 length is 16 residues. Between the trimmed V and J ends, which lost 2 bases and 8 bases, there was a span of 20 bases.

The chain uses TRBV5-1 and TRBJ2-3, with 9 bases matching TRBD1. Germline assignment: CDR1 SGHRS and CDR2 YFSETQ. CDR3 length: 17 residues. The trim removed 4 bases at V and 0 bases at J, leaving 9 bases unmatched. CDR3 amino acids: CASSNTGDRVSTDTQYF. CDR3 in DNA: TGCGCCAGCAGCAACACAGGGGACAGGGTAAGCACAGATACGCAGTATTTT.

The rearrangement uses TRBV27 and TRBJ2-1, with 12 bases identical to TRBD1. The CDR3 loop spans 17 amino acids. From germline, CDR1 is MNHEY and CDR2 SMNVEV (reference sequence). V lost 4 bases, J lost 16 bases, and 20 bases stayed unmatched. The CDR3 spells CASSSGTGGSRRYSGFF. In DNA form, the CDR3 reads TGTGCCAGCAGTTCCGGGACAGGGGGCTCTAGGCGATACTCTGGTTTCTTC.

This chain joins TRBV14 and TRBJ2-7; perhaps TRBD2 as D (6 bases). The CDR3 runs 16 residues. V lost 1 base, J lost 0 bases, and 13 bases lay in between. CDR1 is SGHDN and CDR2 is FVKESK in the germline V gene. The CDR3 DNA reads TGTGCCAGCAGCCAAGCTCCCGGGAGCCACTCCTACGAGCAGTACTTC. Translation gives CASSQAPGSHSYEQYF.

This clone was counted a single time. The chain recombines TRBV29-1 with TRBJ1-2; D ambiguous. The V and J ends lost 3 bases and 8 bases respectively, with 10 bases between them. The V gene's germline CDR1 is SQVTM and CDR2 ANQGSEA. The CDR3 is made up of 11 amino acids. The CDR3 DNA is TGCAGCGTTGAGCTTACTAGGGGCTACACCTTC. Its translation: CSVELTRGYTF. The full variable domain, its missing parts supplied by reference TRBV29-1 and TRBJ1-2, is SAVISQKPSRDICQRGTSLTIQCQVDSQVTMMFWYRQQPGQSLTLIATANQGSEATYESGFVIDKFPISRPNLTFSTLTVSNMSPEDSSIYLCSVELTRGYTFGSGTRLTVV.

This clone was recorded a few times. J is TRBJ1-2 and V is TRBV5-1; possible D gene TRBD1, 6 bases. V dropped 5 bases and J dropped 3 bases, with 17 bases sitting between them. CDR3 size: 15 residues. Germline-derived CDR1 and CDR2 are SGHRS and YFSETQ. CDR3 in DNA: TGCGCCAGCAGAAACAGGCCGGGACAAGACTATGGCTACACCTTC. Its translation is CASRNRPGQDYGYTF. The full variable domain, rest sourced from reference TRBV5-1 and TRBJ1-2, is KAGVTQTPRYLIKTRGQQVTLSCSPISGHRSVSWYQQTPGQGLQFLFEYFSETQRNKGNFPGRFSGRQFSNSRSEMNVSTLELGDSALYLCASRNRPGQDYGYTFGSGTRLTVV.

The chain uses TRBV5-4 and TRBJ1-4; D is perhaps TRBD1 (5 bases). The CDR3 runs 17 residues. Germline V gene data show CDR1 as SGHNT and CDR2 as YYREEE (reference sequence). V lost 4 bases and J lost 8, with 24 bases in between. The CDR3 loop reads CASSTTPARGLGEKLFF. The CDR3 nucleotides read TGTGCCAGCAGCACAACCCCCGCCCGGGGACTAGGGGAAAAACTGTTTTTT.

The chain has TRBV10-2 and TRBJ1-4, with D possibly TRBD1 on 5 matching bases. The V gene's germline CDR1 is WSHSY and CDR2 SAAADI. The V end lost 9 bases, the J end lost 8 bases, and 22 bases lay between the germline ends. The CDR3 is 15 residues long. CDR3 sequence reads: CASGGKGDDDEKLFF. CDR3 bases: TGCGCCAGTGGGGGGAAAGGGGATGATGACGAAAAACTGTTTTTT.

Written as DNA, the CDR3 is TGTGCCAGCAGCCTCCAACAGGGGCCGTCTCGAGGCTACACCTTC. Its protein is CASSLQQGPSRGYTF. The chain is built from TRBV5-5 and TRBJ1-2, with TRBD1 identical over 7 bases. The V gene end was trimmed by 4 bases and the J gene end by 8 bases; junction bases not matched to a gene: 14. This CDR3 comprises 15 residues. Germline V gives CDR1 SGHKS, CDR2 YYEKEE (reference sequence).

The chain recombines TRBV28 with TRBJ2-3; D may be TRBD2 (5 bases). V was trimmed by 5 bases and J by 0 bases, leaving 21 bases between them. The CDR3 is 18 amino acids. The germline V gene has CDR1 MDHEN and CDR2 SYDVKM. The DNA for the CDR3 is TGTGCCAGCAGTCCCGAAGAGATACTGGCGGGTAGCACAGATACGCAGTATTTT. Residues: CASSPEEILAGSTDTQYF.

The chain employs TRBV7-9 and TRBJ1-6; 7 bases agree with TRBD1. The germline V gene encodes CDR1 SEHNR and CDR2 FQNEAQ (reference sequence). V trimming: 2 bases; J trimming: 4 bases; junction bases outside the gene matches: 5. The CDR3 spans 16 residues. The CDR3 DNA reads as TGTGCCAGCAGCTTAAGGGACAGAGCGTATAATTCACCCCTCCACTTT. This translates into CASSLRDRAYNSPLHF.

The rearrangement links TRBV7-9 to TRBJ1-2; 9 bases fit TRBD1. The CDR3 consists of 19 residues. Trimming at V came to 5 bases and at J to 6 bases, leaving 22 bases not matched to a gene. Germline V CDR1 and CDR2: SEHNR, FQNEAQ (reference sequence). CDR3 bases: TGTGCCAGCAGCAACTCCCGGACGGGGGACAGGGTTAAAGAGAATGGCTACACCTTC. Translation gives CASSNSRTGDRVKENGYTF.

The chain links TRBV13 to TRBJ1-1; D perhaps matches TRBD1 (5 bases). The length of the CDR3 is 16 residues. Trimming removed 4 bases from V and 1 base from J, with 16 bases in between. Germline V lookup: CDR1 PRHDT, CDR2 FYEKMQ (reference sequence). CDR3 sequence: CASSSLYWGPNTEAFF. The CDR3 DNA is TGTGCCAGCAGCTCCCTGTACTGGGGCCCGAACACTGAAGCTTTCTTT.

The chain couples TRBV28 to TRBJ1-5, with D uncertain. Germline-derived CDR1 and CDR2 are MDHEN and SYDVKM. Trimming took off 3 bases at V and 2 bases at J, with 11 bases between the two ends. The CDR3 has 15 amino acids. The CDR3 region has the DNA TGTGCCAGCAGTTTTGGAATCGGGGGCAATCAGCCCCAGCATTTT. It codes for CASSFGIGGNQPQHF.

This chain links TRBV4-3 with TRBJ1-3; TRBD1 matches at 7 bases. Germline CDR1 is LGHNA and CDR2 is YSLEER. This CDR3 comprises 16 residues. Trimming cost V 4 bases and J 4 bases; bases outside gene matches: 10. This CDR3 is CASSPTDRVIGNTIYF. The DNA for the CDR3 is TGCGCCAGCAGCCCTACAGACAGGGTGATAGGAAACACCATATATTTT.

The V and J genes are TRBV6-5 and TRBJ2-5; perhaps TRBD2 as D (5 bases). The CDR3 extends over 15 amino acids. V dropped 7 bases and J dropped 4 bases, with 19 bases sitting between them. CDR1 and CDR2 (germline): MNHEY, SVGAGI. CDR3 nucleotide sequence: TGTGCCAGCACCCCCCGGCGCGGGCGAGGAGAGACCCAGTACTTC. Its protein product is CASTPRRGRGETQYF.

The chain links TRBV4-1 to TRBJ2-7; TRBD1 is a possible D gene (5 bases). The CDR3 contains 16 residues. Germline assignment: CDR1 MGHRA and CDR2 YSYEKL. Trimming removed 0 bases at V and 3 bases at J, with 15 bases between. The CDR3 reads CASSQEDSGKFYEQYF. The CDR3 nucleotides are TGCGCCAGCAGCCAAGAAGATTCAGGGAAATTCTACGAGCAGTACTTC.

The chain is built from TRBV19 and TRBJ1-1; D is unclear. V gave up 7 bases and J gave up 4 bases, with 7 bases separating them. The germline gives CDR1 LNHDA, CDR2 SQIVND (reference sequence). The CDR3 is 11 amino acids. The chain's CDR3 is CASISLTEAFF. In nucleotides, the CDR3 is TGTGCCAGTATATCACTCACTGAAGCTTTCTTT.

This chain connects TRBV12-5 to TRBJ1-5; 7 nucleotides match TRBD1. The germline CDR1 and CDR2 sequences are LGHNT and FRNRAP. Unmatched junction bases numbered 14, after V lost 0 bases and J lost 3 bases. This CDR3 is built from 19 residues. CDR3: CASGLVKVDREEYNQPQHF. The CDR3 DNA follows: TGTGCTAGTGGTTTGGTAAAAGTCGACAGGGAAGAATACAATCAGCCCCAGCATTTT.

The genes are TRBV7-2 and TRBJ1-4; 9 nucleotides match TRBD1. The V gene's germline CDR1 is SGHTA and CDR2 FQGNSA. Trimming took 10 bases from V and 7 from J; bases not matched to a gene: 7. This CDR3 region has 13 residues. CDR3 nucleotides: TGTGCCACCCGGGACAGGGAAGTTGAAAAACTGTTTTTT. As protein: CATRDREVEKLFF.

The V call is TRBV11-2, the J call TRBJ1-2; 10 nucleotides line up with TRBD1. Germline CDR1 and CDR2: SGHAT and FQNNGV. The ends lost 4 bases at V and 8 bases at J; junction bases unmatched: 7. The CDR3 runs to 14 residues. In nucleotides, the CDR3 is TGTGCCAGCAGCTCGGGACAGGGGTATCAAGGCTACACCTTC. Protein sequence: CASSSGQGYQGYTF.

The chain employs TRBV5-1 and TRBJ1-2; unclear D gene. V gave up 4 bases and J gave up 0 bases, with 19 bases separating them. The CDR3 has 17 residues. Germline assignment: CDR1 SGHRS and CDR2 YFSETQ. The CDR3 here is CASSPEIRQTPNYGYTF. CDR3 DNA sequence: TGCGCCAGCAGCCCCGAAATTCGGCAGACTCCTAACTATGGCTACACCTTC.

The genes are TRBV4-1 and TRBJ1-1; D unclear. Trimming removed 1 base from V and 0 bases from J, with 6 bases in between. The CDR3 length is 14 residues. The germline V gene has CDR1 MGHRA and CDR2 YSYEKL. The DNA for the CDR3 is TGCGCCAGCAGCCAAGTGAGGGTGAACACTGAAGCTTTCTTT. Translating it yields CASSQVRVNTEAFF.

The gene calls are TRBV11-1 and TRBJ1-1; D gene ambiguous. The CDR3 has 12 amino acids. Germline CDR1 SGHAT, CDR2 FQDESV (reference sequence). V lost 8 bases and J lost 4, with 11 bases in between. Here the CDR3 DNA reads TGTGCCAGCCGGGATGGTGGCACTGAAGCTTTCTTT. This sequence encodes CASRDGGTEAFF.